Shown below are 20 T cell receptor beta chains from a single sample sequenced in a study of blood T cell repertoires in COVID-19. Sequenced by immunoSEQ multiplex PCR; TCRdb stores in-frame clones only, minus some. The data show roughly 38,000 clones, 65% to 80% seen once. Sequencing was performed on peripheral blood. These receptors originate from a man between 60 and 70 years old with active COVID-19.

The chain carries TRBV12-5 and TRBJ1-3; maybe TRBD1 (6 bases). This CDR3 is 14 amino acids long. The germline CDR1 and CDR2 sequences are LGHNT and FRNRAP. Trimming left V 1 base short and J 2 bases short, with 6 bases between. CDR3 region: CASGLAGAGNTIYF. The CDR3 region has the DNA TGTGCTAGTGGTTTGGCAGGGGCTGGAAACACCATATATTTT.

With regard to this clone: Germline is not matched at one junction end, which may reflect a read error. Here the CDR3 reads CASSLGPLGPNQPQHF. CDR3 DNA sequence: TGTGCCAGCAGTTTGGGCCCTCTGGGCCCTAATCAGCCCCAGCATTTT. The V gene is TRBV5-5, the J gene TRBJ1-5; D unresolved. There are 16 residues in the CDR3. Germline V gene data show CDR1 as SGHKS and CDR2 as YYEKEE (reference sequence).

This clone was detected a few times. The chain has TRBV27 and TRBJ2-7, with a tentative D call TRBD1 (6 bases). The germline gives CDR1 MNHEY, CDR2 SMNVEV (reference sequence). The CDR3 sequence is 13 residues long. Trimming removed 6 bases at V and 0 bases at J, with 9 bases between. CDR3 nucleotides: TGTGCCAGCAGCCGGACAGTCTCCTACGAGCAGTACTTC. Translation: CASSRTVSYEQYF.

The DNA of the CDR3 is TGTGCCAGCAGCTTGGGACTAGCGGGAGGTCCTGGGGCCAACGTCCTGACTTTC. Its translation: CASSLGLAGGPGANVLTF. The rearrangement links TRBV7-3 to TRBJ2-6, with 15 bases fitting TRBD2. V was clipped by 3 bases and J by 2 bases; unmatched bases: 2. The CDR3 loop spans 18 amino acids. The V gene's germline CDR1 is SGHTA and CDR2 FQGTGA.

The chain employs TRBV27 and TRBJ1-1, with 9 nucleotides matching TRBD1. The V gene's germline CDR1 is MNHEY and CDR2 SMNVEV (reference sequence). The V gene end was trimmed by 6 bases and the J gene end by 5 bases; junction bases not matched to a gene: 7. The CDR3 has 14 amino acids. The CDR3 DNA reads TGTGCCAGCAGCCAGGGACAGGGCAGTACTGAAGCTTTCTTT. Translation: CASSQGQGSTEAFF.

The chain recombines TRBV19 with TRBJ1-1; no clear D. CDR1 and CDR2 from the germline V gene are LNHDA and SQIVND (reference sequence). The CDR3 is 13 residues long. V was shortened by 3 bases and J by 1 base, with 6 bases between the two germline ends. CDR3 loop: CASSMSENTEAFF. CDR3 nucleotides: TGTGCCAGTAGTATGTCAGAGAACACTGAAGCTTTCTTT.

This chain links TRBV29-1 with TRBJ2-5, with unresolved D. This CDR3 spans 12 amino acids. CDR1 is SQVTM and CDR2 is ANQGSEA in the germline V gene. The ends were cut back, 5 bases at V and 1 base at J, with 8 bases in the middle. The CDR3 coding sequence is TGCAGCGTTCAGGTCACCCAAGAGACCCAGTACTTC. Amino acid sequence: CSVQVTQETQYF.

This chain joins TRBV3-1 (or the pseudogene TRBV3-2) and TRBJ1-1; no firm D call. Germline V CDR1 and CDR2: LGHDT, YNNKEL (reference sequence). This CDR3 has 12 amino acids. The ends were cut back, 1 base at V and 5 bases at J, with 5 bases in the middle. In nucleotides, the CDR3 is TGTGCCAGCAGCCAAGGTCAAACTGAAGCTTTCTTT. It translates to CASSQGQTEAFF.

The CDR3 spells CASSLSLNTIYF. The CDR3 DNA reads TGTGCCAGCAGCTTATCCCTGAACACCATATATTTT. The chain joins TRBV7-2 to TRBJ1-3; D uncertain. This CDR3 is built from 12 residues. The germline CDR1 and CDR2 sequences are SGHTA and FQGNSA. V was clipped by 2 bases and J by 7 bases, with 6 bases between them.

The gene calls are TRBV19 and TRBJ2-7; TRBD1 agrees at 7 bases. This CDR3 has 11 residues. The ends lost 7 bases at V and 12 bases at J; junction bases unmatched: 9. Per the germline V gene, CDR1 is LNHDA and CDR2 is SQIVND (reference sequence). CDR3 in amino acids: CASTNRGPTYF. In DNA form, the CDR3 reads TGTGCCAGTACCAACAGGGGACCGACGTACTTC.

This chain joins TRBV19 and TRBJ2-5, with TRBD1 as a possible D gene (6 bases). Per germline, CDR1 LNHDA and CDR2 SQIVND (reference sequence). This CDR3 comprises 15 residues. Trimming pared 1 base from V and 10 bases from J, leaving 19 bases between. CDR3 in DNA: TGTGCCAGTAGTATAGTAGACAGGCTCCAAAATGACCAGTACTTC. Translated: CASSIVDRLQNDQYF.

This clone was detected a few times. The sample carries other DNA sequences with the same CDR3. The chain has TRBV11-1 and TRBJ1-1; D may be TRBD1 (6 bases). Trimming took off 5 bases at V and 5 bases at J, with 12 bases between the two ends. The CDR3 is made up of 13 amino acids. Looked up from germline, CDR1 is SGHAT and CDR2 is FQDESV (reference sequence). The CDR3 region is CASSLYRETEAFF. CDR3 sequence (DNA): TGTGCCAGCAGCCTATACAGGGAAACTGAAGCTTTCTTT.

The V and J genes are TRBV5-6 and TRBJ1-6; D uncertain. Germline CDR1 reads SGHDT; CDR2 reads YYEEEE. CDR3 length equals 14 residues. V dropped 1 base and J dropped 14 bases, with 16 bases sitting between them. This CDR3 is CASSLRTPVAALHF. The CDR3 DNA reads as TGTGCCAGCAGCTTGCGAACACCAGTCGCGGCCCTCCACTTT.

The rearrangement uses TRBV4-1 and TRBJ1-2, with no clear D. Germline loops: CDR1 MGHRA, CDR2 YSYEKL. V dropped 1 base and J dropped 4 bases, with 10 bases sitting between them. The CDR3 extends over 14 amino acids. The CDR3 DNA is TGCGCCAGCAGCCAAGGTCAGAGGGCCTATGGCTACACCTTC. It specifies CASSQGQRAYGYTF.

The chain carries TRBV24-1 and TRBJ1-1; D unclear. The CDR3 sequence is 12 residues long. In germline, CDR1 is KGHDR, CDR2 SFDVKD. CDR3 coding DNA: TGTGCTCAGAGGTCTCTGAACACTGAAGCTTTCTTT. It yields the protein CAQRSLNTEAFF.

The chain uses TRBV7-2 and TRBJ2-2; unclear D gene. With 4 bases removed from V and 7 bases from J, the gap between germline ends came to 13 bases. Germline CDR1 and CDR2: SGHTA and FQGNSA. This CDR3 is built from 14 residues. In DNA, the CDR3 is TGTGCCAGCAGCTCTCCCGCGTTGGTCGGGGAGCTGTTTTTT. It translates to CASSSPALVGELFF.

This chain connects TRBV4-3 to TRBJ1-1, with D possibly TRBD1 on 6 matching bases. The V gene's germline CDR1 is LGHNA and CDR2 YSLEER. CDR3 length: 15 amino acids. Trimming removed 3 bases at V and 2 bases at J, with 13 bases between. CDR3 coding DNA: TGCGCCAGCAGCCAGGAGACAGGCAGAAACACTGAAGCTTTCTTT. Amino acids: CASSQETGRNTEAFF.

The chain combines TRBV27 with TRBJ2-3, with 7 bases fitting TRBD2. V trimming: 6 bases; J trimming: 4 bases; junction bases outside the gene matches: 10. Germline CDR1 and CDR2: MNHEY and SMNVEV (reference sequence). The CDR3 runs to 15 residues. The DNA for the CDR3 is TGTGCCAGCAGGACTGGCGGGAGCAGGTCAGATACGCAGTATTTT. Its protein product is CASRTGGSRSDTQYF.

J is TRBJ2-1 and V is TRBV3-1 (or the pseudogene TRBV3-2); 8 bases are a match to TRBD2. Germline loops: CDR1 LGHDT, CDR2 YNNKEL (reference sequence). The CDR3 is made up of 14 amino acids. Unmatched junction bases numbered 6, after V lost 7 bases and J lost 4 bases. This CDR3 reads CASKVAGLYNEQFF. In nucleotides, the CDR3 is TGTGCCAGCAAGGTAGCGGGGCTATACAATGAGCAGTTCTTC.

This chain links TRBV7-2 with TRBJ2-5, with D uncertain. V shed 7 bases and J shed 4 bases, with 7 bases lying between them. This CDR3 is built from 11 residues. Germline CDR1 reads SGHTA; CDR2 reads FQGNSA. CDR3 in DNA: TGTGCCAGCACCCTAGGAGAGACCCAGTACTTC. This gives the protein CASTLGETQYF.